These 26 T cell receptor beta chains originate from one sample sequenced in a study of T cell changes during pregnancy in multiple sclerosis. Generated by immunoSEQ multiplex PCR, the TCRdb table keeps only in-frame clones and is missing some. The sample shows some 59,000 clones, about 92% of them seen only once. The material was peripheral blood, obtained in the third trimester of pregnancy. The receptors were gathered from a female donor in good health, enrolled as a control in a pregnancy study.

This clone was detected once. V usage is TRBV5-1 and J usage is TRBJ1-6, with D possibly being TRBD1 (5 bases). The germline V and J ends were trimmed by 0 bases and 5 bases, with 9 bases remaining between them. Germline V gene data show CDR1 as SGHRS and CDR2 as YFSETQ. The CDR3 runs to 15 residues. This CDR3 reads CASSLGGRDNSPLHF. CDR3 DNA: TGCGCCAGCAGCTTGGGGGGCAGGGATAATTCACCCCTCCACTTT. Full variable domain (rest looked up from reference TRBV5-1 and TRBJ1-6): KAGVTQTPRYLIKTRGQQVTLSCSPISGHRSVSWYQQTPGQGLQFLFEYFSETQRNKGNFPGRFSGRQFSNSRSEMNVSTLELGDSALYLCASSLGGRDNSPLHFGNGTRLTVT.

This clone came up once. This sequence joins TRBV19 and TRBJ1-5; no definite D call. CDR1 and CDR2 (germline): LNHDA, SQIVND (reference sequence). CDR3 length: 16 amino acids. With 2 bases removed from V and 0 bases from J, the gap between germline ends came to 11 bases. This chain's CDR3 is CASSISGQVSNQPQHF. The DNA of the CDR3 is TGTGCCAGTAGTATAAGCGGTCAGGTTAGCAATCAGCCCCAGCATTTT. The complete variable domain, with remaining parts taken from reference TRBV19 and TRBJ1-5, reads DGGITQSPKYLFRKEGQNVTLSCEQNLNHDAMYWYRQDPGQGLRLIYYSQIVNDFQKGDIAEGYSVSREKKESFPLTVTSAQKNPTAFYLCASSISGQVSNQPQHFGDGTRLSIL.

The V gene is TRBV28, the J gene TRBJ1-1; no clear D. Deletions cut 4 bases from V and 1 base from J, with 13 bases between. The germline V gene encodes CDR1 MDHEN and CDR2 SYDVKM. This CDR3 has 15 residues. DNA for the CDR3: TGTGCCAGCAGTTATGGAGGATCAGCGAACACTGAAGCTTTCTTT. Translating it yields CASSYGGSANTEAFF. The full variable domain, rest sourced from reference TRBV28 and TRBJ1-1, is DVKVTQSSRYLVKRTGEKVFLECVQDMDHENMFWYRQDPGLGLRLIYFSYDVKMKEKGDIPEGYSVSREKKERFSLILESASTNQTSMYLCASSYGGSANTEAFFGQGTRLTVV.

This chain links TRBV30 with TRBJ2-7, with 7 bases fitting TRBD2. This CDR3 comprises 12 residues. The germline V gene has CDR1 GTSNPN and CDR2 SVGIG (reference sequence). Trimming at V came to 0 bases and at J to 11 bases, leaving 7 bases not matched to a gene. DNA for the CDR3: TGTGCCTGGAGTGTAGGGGTTGGGAGGGAGTACTTC. Protein product: CAWSVGVGREYF.

The chain couples TRBV2 to TRBJ2-6; a weak D match, TRBD1 (6 bases). Germline CDR1 is SNHLY and CDR2 is FYNNEI. The germline V and J ends were trimmed by 11 bases and 0 bases, with 17 bases remaining between them. This CDR3 has 16 amino acids. The CDR3 loop reads CAGSGATNSGANVLTF. The CDR3 region has the DNA TGTGCCGGCTCAGGGGCCACCAACTCTGGGGCCAACGTCCTGACTTTC.

As to this clone: At one end, the junction sequence differs from germline, possibly due to a read error. The V gene is TRBV11-3, the J gene TRBJ2-3; D may correspond to TRBD1 or TRBD2 (5 bases each). Germline V gives CDR1 SGHNT, CDR2 YENEEA. CDR3 size: 14 residues. The CDR3 here is CASRLGQGGDTQYF. CDR3 bases: TGTGCCAGCAGGTTAGGACAAGGAGGAGATACGCAGTATTTT. Drawing the rest from reference TRBV11-3 and TRBJ2-3, the complete variable domain is EAGVVQSPRYKIIEKKQPVAFWCNPISGHNTLYWYLQNLGQGPELLIRYENEEAVDDSQLPKDRFSAERLKGVDSTLKIQPAELGDSAVYLCASRLGQGGDTQYFGPGTRLTVL.

V and J are TRBV15 and TRBJ1-3; D gene unclear. Germline CDR1 and CDR2: LNHNV and YYDKDF (reference sequence). There are 13 residues in the CDR3. The V gene lost 8 bases and the J gene lost 0 bases, with 8 bases spanning the gap. The CDR3 loop is CATREVSGNTIYF. The CDR3 bases are TGTGCCACCCGGGAGGTCTCTGGAAACACCATATATTTT.

This clone appeared once. The chain has TRBV12-5 and TRBJ2-7; weak D call: TRBD2 (5 bases). The germline V gene encodes CDR1 LGHNT and CDR2 FRNRAP. The CDR3 has 14 residues. Trimming stripped 5 bases from V and 0 bases from J, with 11 bases between. The CDR3: CASGKEAGSYEQYF. The CDR3 DNA follows: TGTGCTAGTGGTAAGGAGGCCGGCTCCTACGAGCAGTACTTC.

The chain is built from TRBV19 and TRBJ1-1, with 9 bases that match TRBD1. Germline CDR1 is LNHDA and CDR2 is SQIVND (reference sequence). CDR3 length: 17 amino acids. J lost 1 base, V lost 4 bases, and 10 bases had no gene match. The DNA for the CDR3 is TGTGCCAGTAGTACTTTGCGGACAGGGGATAAGAACACTGAAGCTTTCTTT. This sequence encodes CASSTLRTGDKNTEAFF.

This chain links TRBV6-1 with TRBJ1-5; possibly TRBD1 for D (5 bases). Trimming shortened V by 1 base and J by 5 bases, and 12 bases separated the two germline ends. The germline CDR1 and CDR2 sequences are MNHNS and SASEGT. The CDR3 runs 15 residues. CDR3 protein: CASSEGTTRDQPQHF. For the CDR3, the DNA is TGTGCCAGCAGTGAAGGGACAACCAGAGATCAGCCCCAGCATTTT.

V gene TRBV10-1 combines with J gene TRBJ2-2, with a possible D match to TRBD1 (5 bases). V was shortened by 1 base and J by 1 base, with 13 bases between the two germline ends. The germline CDR1 and CDR2 sequences are WNHNN and SYGVQD (reference sequence). The CDR3 has 17 residues. The CDR3 region is CASSEFRAMQNTGELFF. The DNA of the CDR3 is TGCGCCAGCAGTGAGTTCAGGGCGATGCAGAACACCGGGGAGCTGTTTTTT.

The count of this clone is one. This chain uses TRBV5-1 with TRBJ2-7; possibly TRBD1 for D (6 bases). The CDR3 is 14 residues long. Trimming removed 4 bases from V and 0 bases from J, with 11 bases in between. Germline V CDR1 and CDR2: SGHRS, YFSETQ. CDR3 DNA sequence: TGCGCCAGCAGCCCAGGGGTCTACTCCTACGAGCAGTACTTC. Protein sequence: CASSPGVYSYEQYF.

The chain links TRBV5-1 to TRBJ2-3; 9 bases match TRBD1. V dropped 4 bases and J dropped 6; count of bases not matched to a gene: 9. The CDR3 sequence is 15 residues long. CDR1 is SGHRS, CDR2 YFSETQ, per germline. CDR3 coding DNA: TGCGCCAGCAGCCCCCCGGGACAGGGAAGGGATACGCAGTATTTT. This encodes CASSPPGQGRDTQYF.

V is TRBV15 and J is TRBJ1-2; D call uncertain. This CDR3 spans 13 amino acids. The germline V and J ends were trimmed by 1 base and 5 bases, with 8 bases remaining between them. Germline CDR1 reads LNHNV; CDR2 reads YYDKDF (reference sequence). CDR3 sequence (DNA): TGTGCCACCAGCAGAGCTGCCCAGTATGGCTACACCTTC. This translates into CATSRAAQYGYTF.

The V and J genes are TRBV5-1 and TRBJ1-2, with TRBD1 matching over 9 bases. The J segment lost 7 bases and the V segment lost 4 bases, leaving 8 bases of the junction unmatched. This CDR3 is 14 amino acids long. CDR1 is SGHRS and CDR2 is YFSETQ in the germline V gene. The CDR3 sequence is CASSASTGGSGYTF. The CDR3 DNA is TGCGCCAGCAGCGCGAGTACAGGGGGCTCTGGCTACACCTTC.

The chain uses TRBV30 and TRBJ1-3; 9 nucleotides agree with TRBD1. Unmatched junction bases numbered 12, after V lost 3 bases and J lost 0 bases. Germline assignment: CDR1 GTSNPN and CDR2 SVGIG (reference sequence). The CDR3 sequence is 18 residues long. The CDR3, as DNA: TGTGCCTGGAGGCGGGACAGGGCTTTGAGGGTCTCTGGAAACACCATATATTTT. It translates to CAWRRDRALRVSGNTIYF.

The chain has TRBV5-1 and TRBJ1-2; no definite D call. The CDR3 totals 14 residues. Between the trimmed V and J ends, which lost 3 bases and 8 bases, there was a span of 17 bases. Germline assignment: CDR1 SGHRS and CDR2 YFSETQ. This chain's CDR3 is CASSSVDPPGGYTF. CDR3 nucleotide sequence: TGCGCCAGCAGCTCCGTTGATCCCCCGGGGGGCTACACCTTC.

A single count supports this clone. CDR3 coding DNA: TGTGCCAGCAGCGACAGCAATGAGCAGTTCTTC. Amino acid sequence: CASSDSNEQFF. The chain is built from TRBV9 and TRBJ2-1, with D uncertain. Germline values: CDR1 SGDLS, CDR2 YYNGEE. Trimming took 3 bases from V and 6 from J, leaving 4 bases between them. There are 11 residues in the CDR3.

This chain uses TRBV30 with TRBJ2-1; 10 nucleotides agree with TRBD2. The V gene's germline CDR1 is GTSNPN and CDR2 SVGIG (reference sequence). Trimming took 2 bases from V and 10 from J; bases not matched to a gene: 8. The CDR3 loop spans 14 amino acids. The DNA for the CDR3 is TGTGCCTGGAGTCCGAGGACTAGCGGTTACGAGCAGTTCTTC. Its translation is CAWSPRTSGYEQFF.

This clone was recorded only once. J is TRBJ1-3 and V is TRBV6-5; TRBD1 aligns across 8 bases. The J segment lost 3 bases and the V segment lost 0 bases, leaving 4 bases of the junction unmatched. This CDR3 contains 16 residues. Germline loops: CDR1 MNHEY, CDR2 SVGAGI. CDR3 protein: CASSYSSGGNGNTIYF. CDR3 in DNA: TGTGCCAGCAGTTACTCTTCAGGGGGCAATGGAAACACCATATATTTT.

The chain joins TRBV29-1 to TRBJ2-3, with D possibly matching TRBD2 (5 bases). The V gene lost 0 bases and the J gene lost 4 bases, with 11 bases spanning the gap. The germline gives CDR1 SQVTM, CDR2 ANQGSEA. This CDR3 contains 14 residues. CDR3 residues: CSVEDVAGADTQYF. CDR3 in DNA: TGCAGCGTTGAAGATGTGGCGGGTGCAGATACGCAGTATTTT.

The rearrangement uses TRBV7-9 and TRBJ2-3; TRBD2 aligns across 7 bases. The CDR3 has 14 residues. After removal of 6 bases from V and 5 bases from J, the junction contained 8 bases not matched to a gene. Looked up from germline, CDR1 is SEHNR and CDR2 is FQNEAQ (reference sequence). CDR3 loop: CASRLLAIGDTQYF. The CDR3 coding sequence is TGTGCCAGCAGGCTACTAGCGATCGGAGATACGCAGTATTTT.

This chain links TRBV7-9 with TRBJ1-2, with TRBD1 as a possible D gene (5 bases). This CDR3 contains 14 residues. The germline CDR1 and CDR2 sequences are SEHNR and FQNEAQ (reference sequence). The V gene lost 0 bases and the J gene lost 8 bases, with 13 bases spanning the gap. CDR3: CASSLAQGSGGYTF. The CDR3, as DNA: TGTGCCAGCAGCTTAGCGCAGGGATCGGGCGGCTACACCTTC.

This clone was counted between two and nine times. V and J are TRBV10-3 and TRBJ1-1; 7 bases are shared with TRBD1. Germline lookup yields CDR1 ENHRY and CDR2 SYGVKD. V was clipped by 6 bases and J by 2 bases; unmatched bases: 6. The CDR3 has 14 amino acids. Here the CDR3 reads CAISYGTVNTEAFF. In DNA, the CDR3 is TGTGCCATCAGCTACGGGACAGTCAACACTGAAGCTTTCTTT.

The chain combines TRBV10-1 with TRBJ2-2; 9 bases align to TRBD2. V gave up 6 bases and J gave up 1 base; unmatched junction bases: 3. This CDR3 has 15 amino acids. CDR1 and CDR2 from the germline V gene are WNHNN and SYGVQD (reference sequence). Here the CDR3 reads CASSSSGVNTGELFF. The CDR3, as DNA: TGCGCCAGCAGCTCTAGCGGGGTGAACACCGGGGAGCTGTTTTTT.

This clone was counted once. V and J are TRBV6-5 and TRBJ2-7; a possible D gene is TRBD1 (5 bases). The CDR3 totals 14 residues. Trimming shortened V by 5 bases and J by 0 bases, and 11 bases separated the two germline ends. In germline, CDR1 is MNHEY, CDR2 SVGAGI. CDR3 residues: CASSPRESSYEQYF. CDR3 bases: TGTGCCAGCAGTCCCAGGGAAAGCTCCTACGAGCAGTACTTC.